This T cell receptor beta chain was sequenced in a study of identical twins. Germline-derived CDR1 and CDR2 are DFQATT and SNEGSKA (reference sequence). This CDR3 comprises 15 residues. V was pared by 1 base and J by 8 bases, with 8 bases of the junction left unmatched. Study-level findings and limits: Conclusions were drawn cross-sectionally by statistical analysis, without following the same donors. Diverse VJ usage suggested most zero-insertion clonotypes were not invariant T cells. The study found excess low generation probability among twin-shared out-of-frame alpha sequences. Insertion counts were lower in abundant cord blood beta clonotypes, a trend that memory repertoires did not show.

This clonotype was found many times. Antigen specificity is unknown. Via MiXCR, TCRdb re-called the 5' RACE reads, giving one row per CDR3 protein. The sample consists of 150,000 or so distinct CDR3 sequences, 3% to 4.5% of them appearing once. Input material: memory T cells sorted from blood. The sequence was collected from a man between 18 and 35 years old in good health. The chain joins TRBV20-1 to TRBJ2-2; 9 positions agree with TRBD1. CDR3 nucleotide sequence: TGCAGTGCTAGAGGACAGGGGGGGAATTTGGGGGAGCTGTTTTTT. It specifies CSARGQGGNLGELFF.